The clone carrying this T cell receptor (beta chain) was found a few times. What it recognizes is unknown. The data derive from a study of post-analysis software for immune sequencing data. In the study overall: Courses of disease covered relapsing-remitting, secondary progressive and progressive-relapsing multiple sclerosis.

Study results and limitations: Included in a set of roughly five TRBV segments more frequent in patients than controls were TRBV5-6, TRBV5-1 and TRBV20-1. Relative to controls, patients with multiple sclerosis showed significantly lower normalized Chao1 diversity. Strong co-clustering by F measure was seen for same-batch samples.

The germline gives CDR1 MDHEN, CDR2 SYDVKM. This CDR3 region has 11 residues. Unique molecular identifiers were carried by the TCR beta cDNA libraries. Input populations of roughly 0.85 to 11 million T cells gave rise to roughly 0.5 million cDNA molecules. Via MiXCR, TCRdb re-called the PCR reads, giving one row per CDR3 protein. The data show fewer than 850,000 distinct CDR3 sequences, around 27% seen once. V gene TRBV28 combines with J gene TRBJ2-4; D gene ambiguous. Gene TRBJ2-7 matches the end of the DNA better, so the J call may be wrong. The material sequenced was blood. The source is a girl aged 5-17 years with multiple sclerosis. The CDR3 spells CASRRLYEQYF. The CDR3 DNA sequence: TGTGCCAGCCGTCGTCTGTACGAGCAGTACTTC.